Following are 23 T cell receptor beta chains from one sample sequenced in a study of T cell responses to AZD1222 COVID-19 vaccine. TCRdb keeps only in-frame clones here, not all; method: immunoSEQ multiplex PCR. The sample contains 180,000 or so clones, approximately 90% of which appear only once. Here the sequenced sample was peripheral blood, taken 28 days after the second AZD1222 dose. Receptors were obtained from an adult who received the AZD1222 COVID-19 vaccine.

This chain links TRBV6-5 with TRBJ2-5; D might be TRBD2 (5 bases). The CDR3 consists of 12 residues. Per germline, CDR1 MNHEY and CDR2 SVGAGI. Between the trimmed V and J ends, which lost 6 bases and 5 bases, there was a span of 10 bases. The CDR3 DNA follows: TGTGCCAGCAGATGGACTGGGGAGACCCAGTACTTC. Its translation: CASRWTGETQYF.

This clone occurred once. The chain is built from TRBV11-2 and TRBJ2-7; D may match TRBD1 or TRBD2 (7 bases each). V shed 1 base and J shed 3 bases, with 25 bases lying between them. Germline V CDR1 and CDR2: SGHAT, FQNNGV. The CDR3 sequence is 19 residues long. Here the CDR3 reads CASSLVIGWEGARIYEQYF. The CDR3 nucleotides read TGTGCCAGCAGCTTAGTTATAGGGTGGGAGGGGGCCCGGATCTACGAGCAGTACTTC.

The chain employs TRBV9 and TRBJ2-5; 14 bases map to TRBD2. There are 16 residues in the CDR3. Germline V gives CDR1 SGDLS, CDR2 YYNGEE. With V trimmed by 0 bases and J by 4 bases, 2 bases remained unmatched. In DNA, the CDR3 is TGTGCCAGCAGCGTAGGGACTAGCGGGGGGCCAGAGACCCAGTACTTC. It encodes CASSVGTSGGPETQYF.

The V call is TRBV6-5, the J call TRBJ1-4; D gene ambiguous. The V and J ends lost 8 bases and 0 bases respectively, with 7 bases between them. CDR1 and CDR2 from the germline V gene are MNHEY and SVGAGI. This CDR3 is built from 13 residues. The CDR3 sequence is CASHGATNEKLFF. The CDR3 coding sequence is TGTGCCAGCCACGGGGCAACTAATGAAAAACTGTTTTTT.

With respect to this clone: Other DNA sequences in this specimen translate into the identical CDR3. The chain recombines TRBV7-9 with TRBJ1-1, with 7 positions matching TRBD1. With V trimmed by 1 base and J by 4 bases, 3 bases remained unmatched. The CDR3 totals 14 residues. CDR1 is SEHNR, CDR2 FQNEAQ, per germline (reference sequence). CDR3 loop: CASSLVQGGTEAFF. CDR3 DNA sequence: TGTGCCAGCAGCTTAGTTCAGGGGGGCACTGAAGCTTTCTTT.

CDR3 sequence: CASSLGGGSPIDYTF. DNA for the CDR3: TGTGCCAGCAGCTTGGGGGGGGGCAGCCCAATAGACTACACCTTC. The rearrangement links TRBV5-4 to TRBJ1-2; D might be TRBD1 (6 bases). The CDR3 runs to 15 residues. Per germline, CDR1 SGHNT and CDR2 YYREEE (reference sequence). V lost 0 bases, J lost 10 bases, and 19 bases lay in between.

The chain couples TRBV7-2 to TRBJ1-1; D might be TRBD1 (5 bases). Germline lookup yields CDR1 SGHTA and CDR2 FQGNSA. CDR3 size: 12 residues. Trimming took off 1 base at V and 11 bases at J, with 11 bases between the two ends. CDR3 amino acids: CASSLEGIGAFF. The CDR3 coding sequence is TGTGCCAGCAGCTTAGAGGGGATTGGGGCTTTCTTT.

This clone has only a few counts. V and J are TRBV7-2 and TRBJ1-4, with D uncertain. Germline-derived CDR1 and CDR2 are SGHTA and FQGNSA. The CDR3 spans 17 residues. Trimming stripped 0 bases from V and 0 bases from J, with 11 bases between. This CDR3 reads CASSLARTSATNEKLFF. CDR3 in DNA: TGTGCCAGCAGCTTAGCGAGAACCTCCGCAACTAATGAAAAACTGTTTTTT.

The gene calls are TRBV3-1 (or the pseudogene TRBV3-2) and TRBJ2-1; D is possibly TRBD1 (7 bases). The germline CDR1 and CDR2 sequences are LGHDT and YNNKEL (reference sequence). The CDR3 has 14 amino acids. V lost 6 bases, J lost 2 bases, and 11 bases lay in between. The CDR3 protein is CASREGQPYNEQFF. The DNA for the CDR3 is TGTGCCAGCAGGGAGGGACAGCCCTACAATGAGCAGTTCTTC.

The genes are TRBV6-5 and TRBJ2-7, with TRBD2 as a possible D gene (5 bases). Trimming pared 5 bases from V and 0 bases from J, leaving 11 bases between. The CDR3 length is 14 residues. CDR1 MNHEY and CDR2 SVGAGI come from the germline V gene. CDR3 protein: CASSLSGSSYEQYF. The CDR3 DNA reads TGTGCCAGCAGTCTCAGTGGGAGCTCCTACGAGCAGTACTTC.

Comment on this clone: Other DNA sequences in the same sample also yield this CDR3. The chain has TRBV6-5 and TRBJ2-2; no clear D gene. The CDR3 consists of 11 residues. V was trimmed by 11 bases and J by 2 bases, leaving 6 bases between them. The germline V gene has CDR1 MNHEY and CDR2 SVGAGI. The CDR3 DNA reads TGTGCCTCAAGAAACACCGGGGAGCTGTTTTTT. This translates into CASRNTGELFF.

The CDR3 protein is CASSFIPFRGGTEAFF. CDR3 sequence (DNA): TGTGCCAGCAGCTTTATCCCTTTCAGGGGAGGAACTGAAGCTTTCTTT. The V gene is TRBV7-9, the J gene TRBJ1-1; TRBD1 might be the D (6 bases). Trimming left V 3 bases short and J 5 bases short, with 19 bases between. CDR1 SEHNR and CDR2 FQNEAQ come from the germline V gene (reference sequence). The CDR3 sequence is 16 residues long.

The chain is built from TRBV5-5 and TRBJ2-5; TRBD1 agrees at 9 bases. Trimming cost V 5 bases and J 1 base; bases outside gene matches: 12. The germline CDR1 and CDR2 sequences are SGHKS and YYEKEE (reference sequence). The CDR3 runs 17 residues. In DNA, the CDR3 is TGTGCCAGCAGATCGCACCTACAGGGGGCGGTCCAAGAGACCCAGTACTTC. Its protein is CASRSHLQGAVQETQYF.

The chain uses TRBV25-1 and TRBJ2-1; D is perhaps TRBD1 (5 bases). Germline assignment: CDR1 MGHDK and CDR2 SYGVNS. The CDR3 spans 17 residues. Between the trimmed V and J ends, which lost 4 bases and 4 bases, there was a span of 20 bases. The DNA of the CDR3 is TGTGCCAGCAGTGTCTATTTTGACGGAAGGACATACAATGAGCAGTTCTTC. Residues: CASSVYFDGRTYNEQFF.

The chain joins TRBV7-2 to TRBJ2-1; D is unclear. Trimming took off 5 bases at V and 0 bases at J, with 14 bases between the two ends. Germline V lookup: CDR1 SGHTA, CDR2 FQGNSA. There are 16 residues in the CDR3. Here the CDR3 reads CASSPRWLSSYNEQFF. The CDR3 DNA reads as TGTGCCAGCAGCCCGCGGTGGCTCAGCTCCTACAATGAGCAGTTCTTC.

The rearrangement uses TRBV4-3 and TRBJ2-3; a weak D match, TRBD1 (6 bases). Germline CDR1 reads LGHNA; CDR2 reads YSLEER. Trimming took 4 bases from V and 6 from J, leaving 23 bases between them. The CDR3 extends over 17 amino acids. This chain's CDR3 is CASSLGPGRGTRDTQYF. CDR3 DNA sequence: TGCGCCAGCAGCCTGGGCCCGGGCAGGGGAACCCGTGATACGCAGTATTTT.

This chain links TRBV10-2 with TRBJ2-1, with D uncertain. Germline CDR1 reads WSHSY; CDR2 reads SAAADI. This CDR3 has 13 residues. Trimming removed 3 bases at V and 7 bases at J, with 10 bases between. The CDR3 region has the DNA TGCGCCAGCAGTGAACCCTTCGGGAATGAGCAGTTCTTC. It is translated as CASSEPFGNEQFF.

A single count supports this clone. The CDR3 loop is CSVEGGQGGYGYTF. The CDR3 DNA is TGCAGCGTTGAAGGGGGACAGGGCGGCTATGGCTACACCTTC. V usage is TRBV29-1 and J usage is TRBJ1-2, with 9 bases lining up with TRBD1. CDR1 and CDR2 from the germline V gene are SQVTM and ANQGSEA. CDR3 length: 14 amino acids. V lost 1 base and J lost 4; bases outside the gene matches: 4.

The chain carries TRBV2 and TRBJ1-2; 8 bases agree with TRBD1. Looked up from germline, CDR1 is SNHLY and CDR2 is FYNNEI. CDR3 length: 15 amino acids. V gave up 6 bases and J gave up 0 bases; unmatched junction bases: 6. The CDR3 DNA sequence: TGTGCCAGCAGGATTACAGGGGGGACTAACTATGGCTACACCTTC. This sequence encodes CASRITGGTNYGYTF.

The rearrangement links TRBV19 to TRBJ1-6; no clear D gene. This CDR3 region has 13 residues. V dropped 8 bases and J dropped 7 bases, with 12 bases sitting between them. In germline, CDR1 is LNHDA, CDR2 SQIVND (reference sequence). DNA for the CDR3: TGTGCCAGTCGGCCCGGGAGGAATTCACCCCTCCACTTT. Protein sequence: CASRPGRNSPLHF.

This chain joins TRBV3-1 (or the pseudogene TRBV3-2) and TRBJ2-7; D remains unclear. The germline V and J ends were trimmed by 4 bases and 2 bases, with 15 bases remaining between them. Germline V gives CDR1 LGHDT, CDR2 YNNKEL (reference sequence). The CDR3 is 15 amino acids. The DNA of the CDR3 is TGTGCCAGCAGCCGGAGTACTTTTGGTGCCTACGAGCAGTACTTC. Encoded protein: CASSRSTFGAYEQYF.

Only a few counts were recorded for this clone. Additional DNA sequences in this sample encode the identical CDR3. CDR3 bases: TGTGCCAGCAGCCTAGGACAGACGGGTGAAAAACTGTTTTTT. It encodes CASSLGQTGEKLFF. The chain recombines TRBV5-6 with TRBJ1-4, with TRBD1 as a possible D gene (6 bases). CDR1 and CDR2 from the germline V gene are SGHDT and YYEEEE. V was clipped by 4 bases and J by 7 bases, with 14 bases between them. This CDR3 has 14 amino acids.

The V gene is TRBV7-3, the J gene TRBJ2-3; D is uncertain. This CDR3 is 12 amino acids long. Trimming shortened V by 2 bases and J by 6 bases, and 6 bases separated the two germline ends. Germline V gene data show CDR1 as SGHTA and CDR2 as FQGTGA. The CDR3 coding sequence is TGTGCCAGCAGCTTAGGAAGGGATACGCAGTATTTT. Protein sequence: CASSLGRDTQYF. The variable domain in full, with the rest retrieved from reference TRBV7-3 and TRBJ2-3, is GAGVSQTPSNKVTEKGKYVELRCDPISGHTALYWYRQSLGQGPEFLIYFQGTGAADDSGLPNDRFFAVRPEGSVSTLKIQRTERGDSAVYLCASSLGRDTQYFGPGTRLTVL.